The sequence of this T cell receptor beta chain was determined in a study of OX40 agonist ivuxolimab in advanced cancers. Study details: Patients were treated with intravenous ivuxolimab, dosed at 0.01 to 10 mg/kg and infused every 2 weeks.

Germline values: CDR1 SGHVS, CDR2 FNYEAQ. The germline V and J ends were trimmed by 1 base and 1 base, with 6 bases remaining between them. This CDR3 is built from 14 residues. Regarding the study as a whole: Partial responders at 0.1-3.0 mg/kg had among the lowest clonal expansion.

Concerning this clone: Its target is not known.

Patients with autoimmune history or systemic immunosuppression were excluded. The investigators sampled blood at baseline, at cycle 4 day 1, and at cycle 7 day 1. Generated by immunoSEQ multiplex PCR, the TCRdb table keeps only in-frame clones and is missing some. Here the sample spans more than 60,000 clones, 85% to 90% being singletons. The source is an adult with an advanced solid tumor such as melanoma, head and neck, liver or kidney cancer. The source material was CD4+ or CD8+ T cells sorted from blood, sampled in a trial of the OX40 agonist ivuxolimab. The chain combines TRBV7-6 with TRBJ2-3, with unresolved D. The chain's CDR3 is CASSLGHRTDTQYF. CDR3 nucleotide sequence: TGTGCCAGCAGCTTAGGACACCGCACAGATACGCAGTATTTT.